This TCR beta chain is drawn from a study of blood T cell repertoires in COVID-19 (TCRdb year 2020). General notes on the study: Collaborator samples came from the United States, Italy and Spain and covered acute and convalescent phases of COVID-19. The repertoires were released in a freely available public database meant as a resource for research on the immune response to SARS-CoV-2. Nearly every sample came with metadata listing a de-identified subject ID, COVID-19 status, age in years and sex. The dataset comprised deeply sampled blood TCRbeta repertoires from subjects exposed to, actively infected with, or recovered from COVID-19. The samples were drawn from two sources: the first 160 participants of the ongoing ImmuneRACE study, and 950 to 1,500 subjects contributed by 6 global collaborators. Where available, HLA class I and class II types were obtained from metadata supplied by the sample provider rather than from assay-based typing. The prospective study material was composed of cDNA or gDNA derived from T cells, B-cell-depleted T cells, or PBMCs. The full study reports these points: The quantity of clinical and demographic metadata differed by source and by participant and was supplied without curation.

TCRbeta CDR3 regions were amplified from genomic DNA using the immunoSEQ Assay, a bias-controlled multiplex PCR. The paper's data handling went like this. The number of nucleated cells in each sample was estimated from the amplification of reference gene primers within the assay. To quantify the absolute abundance of each unique TCRbeta CDR3 rearrangement, sequence reads were collapsed and filtered. For each sample, productive Simpson clonality was calculated as the square root of Simpson's diversity index over productive rearrangements. TCRdb re-hosts the immuneACCESS table, in-frame sequences only. Its copies lack some clones; in the studies checked, an unresolved V gene accounts for under half of them, and the cause for the rest is not known. V and J calls and clone size come straight from that table; D and trimming were deduced from the DNA. This sample holds hundreds of thousands of clones; 65% to 80% were observed only once. The ten largest make up around 3.6% of the sample.

The CDR3 numbers 15 residues from cysteine through phenylalanine. The read is trimmed to its CDR3 DNA, 45 bases read in frame from base 1. From a lookup of the germline V gene, CDR1 and CDR2 are MDHEN and SYDVKM. V loses 6 bases, J loses 6 bases, and the germline ends lie 21 bases apart. The collaborating institutions used their own protocols to collect whole blood in K2EDTA tubes. Collaborator samples were shipped for TCRbeta analysis as frozen whole blood, isolated PBMCs, or DNA extracted from either sample type. To note about this clone: The antigen it binds to is not known. Base qualities were left out, and no much larger clone turns up one base away.

Rearrangement joined TRBV28 to TRBJ2-7, with the identity of the D gene unclear. The sequenced material came from peripheral blood. This sequence originates from a woman in her forties with active or convalescent COVID-19. The DNA sequence reads TGTGCCAGCAGCCCCCCAGGCCTAACCTCCGGCGAGCAGTACTTC. Its coded protein is CASSPPGLTSGEQYF.